Included here is one T cell receptor (beta chain) sequence, with context. The antigen remains undetermined. Researchers prepared the TRB cDNA libraries using 5' RACE with UMI labels. TCRdb re-called the 5' RACE reads, yielding one record per CDR3 amino acid sequence without DNA. This table holds about 90,000 distinct CDR3 sequences. The data were obtained in a study of CXCR3-negative and CXCR3-positive naive CD8 T cells. The authors gated naive CD8+ T cells as CD45RO-CCR7+CD27+CD95-. Findings and limits, study-wide: CXCR3-positive naive cells had more hydrophobic TRB CDR3s than CXCR3-negative naive cells. With respect to TRBV-TRBJ usage, naive CXCR3-negative and CXCR3-positive cells were similar; memory differed.

The CDR3 is made up of 17 amino acids. Germline assignment: CDR1 SQVTM and CDR2 ANQGSEA. Source material: naive CXCR3+ CD8+ T cells from blood. Stated subset: CD45RO-CCR7+CD27+CD95- naive CD8+ T cells expressing CXCR3 (TNR3+). The chain couples TRBV29-1 to TRBJ1-2; TCRdb indicates TRBD1, and absent DNA this call remains unverified. The sequence came from a human donor in good health. Some clones in this sample may be carry-over from other donors' samples. CDR3 loop: CSVDSGSGAPDNYGYTF.